Shown below are 27 T cell receptor beta chains from a single sample sequenced in a study of OX40 agonist ivuxolimab in advanced cancers. This table comes from immunoSEQ multiplex PCR, and its TCRdb copy is limited to in-frame clones, with some not included. The data hold about 99,000 clones, with approximately 95% observed a single time. The sequenced sample was CD4+ or CD8+ T cells sorted from blood, obtained in a trial of the OX40 agonist ivuxolimab. All receptors derive from an adult with an advanced solid tumor such as melanoma, head and neck, liver or kidney cancer.

The chain couples TRBV11-3 to TRBJ2-1, with 10 bases aligning to TRBD1. CDR1 is SGHNT and CDR2 is YENEEA in the germline V gene. The CDR3 has 15 amino acids. The V and J ends lost 3 bases and 10 bases, in that order; junction bases with no gene match: 9. Here the CDR3 reads CASSFRGTGAEEQFF. Written as DNA, the CDR3 is TGTGCCAGCAGCTTCCGTGGGACAGGGGCTGAGGAGCAGTTCTTC.

On this clone: A read error may account for a junction end that differs from germline. The CDR3 protein is CASSLAVGLADEQFF. The CDR3, as DNA: TGTGCTAGCAGCTTAGCGGTAGGACTAGCGGACGAGCAGTTCTTC. This chain links TRBV7-7 with TRBJ2-1, with 10 bases lining up with TRBD2. The germline CDR1 and CDR2 sequences are SSHAT and FNYEAQ (reference sequence). This CDR3 is 15 amino acids long.

This clone was counted a few times. The chain recombines TRBV9 with TRBJ1-1, with TRBD1 matching 8 bases. V shed 0 bases and J 6 bases; nucleotides not matched to a gene: 4. Germline loops: CDR1 SGDLS, CDR2 YYNGEE. This CDR3 comprises 14 residues. The CDR3 protein is CASSVGDRGAEAFF. The CDR3 nucleotides are TGTGCCAGCAGCGTAGGCGACAGGGGCGCTGAAGCTTTCTTT. Full variable domain (remainder filled in from reference TRBV9 and TRBJ1-1): DSGVTQTPKHLITATGQRVTLRCSPRSGDLSVYWYQQSLDQGLQFLIQYYNGEERAKGNILERFSAQQFPDLHSELNLSSLELGDSALYFCASSVGDRGAEAFFGQGTRLTVV.

This clone was recorded once. J is TRBJ2-5 and V is TRBV2, with TRBD2 as a possible D gene (6 bases). Germline CDR1 and CDR2: SNHLY and FYNNEI. V gave up 8 bases and J gave up 1 base, with 23 bases separating them. CDR3 length: 17 amino acids. In nucleotides, the CDR3 is TGTGCCAGCTCGAAGCTGGGCCGAAGCGGGCGCCAAGAGACCCAGTACTTC. Amino acid sequence: CASSKLGRSGRQETQYF. Complete variable domain (other parts from reference TRBV2 and TRBJ2-5): EPEVTQTPSHQVTQMGQEVILRCVPISNHLYFYWYRQILGQKVEFLVSFYNNEISEKSEIFDDQFSVERPDGSNFTLKIRSTKLEDSAMYFCASSKLGRSGRQETQYFGPGTRLLVL.

This chain links TRBV5-1 with TRBJ2-5; maybe TRBD2 (6 bases). CDR1 and CDR2 (germline): SGHRS, YFSETQ. V lost 2 bases and J 4 bases, leaving 15 bases between the germline ends. The CDR3 extends over 15 amino acids. CDR3: CASSLGGKVGETQYF. The CDR3 DNA sequence: TGCGCCAGCAGCTTAGGAGGGAAGGTGGGAGAGACCCAGTACTTC.

The genes are TRBV4-3 and TRBJ1-6; D is uncertain. Trimming stripped 1 base from V and 14 bases from J, with 9 bases between. Looked up from germline, CDR1 is LGHNA and CDR2 is YSLEER. The CDR3 length is 12 residues. CDR3 residues: CASSQVGWALHF. DNA for the CDR3: TGCGCCAGCAGCCAAGTAGGGTGGGCCCTCCACTTT.

The chain recombines TRBV2 with TRBJ1-6, with D perhaps TRBD1 (6 bases). The CDR3 covers 16 residues. V gave up 1 base and J gave up 10 bases, with 17 bases separating them. CDR1 SNHLY and CDR2 FYNNEI come from the germline V gene. CDR3 in DNA: TGTGCCAGCAGTGAAGGGTCCGGGGGCGCGGGATCACCCCTCCACTTT. Its protein product is CASSEGSGGAGSPLHF.

V and J are TRBV7-9 and TRBJ1-2; D remains ambiguous. Germline CDR1 reads SEHNR; CDR2 reads FQNEAQ (reference sequence). The CDR3 has 12 amino acids. V was pared by 7 bases and J by 7 bases, with 13 bases between. Here the CDR3 DNA reads TGTGCCAGCAACTTGGGCGGGGTTGGCTACACCTTC. Residues: CASNLGGVGYTF. Looking up the rest from reference TRBV7-9 and TRBJ1-2 gives the full variable domain: DTGVSQNPRHKITKRGQNVTFRCDPISEHNRLYWYRQTLGQGPEFLTYFQNEAQLEKSRLLSDRFSAERPKGSFSTLEIQRTEQGDSAMYLCASNLGGVGYTFGSGTRLTVV.

V is TRBV10-3 and J is TRBJ2-1; TRBD1 is a possible D gene (6 bases). The CDR3 runs 13 residues. Germline CDR1 ENHRY, CDR2 SYGVKD. Trimming left V 2 bases short and J 4 bases short, with 6 bases between. As DNA, the CDR3 is TGTGCCATCAGTGAGACAGGGTACAATGAGCAGTTCTTC. This codes for CAISETGYNEQFF.

A remark on this clone: Additional DNA sequences in this sample encode the identical CDR3. This chain joins TRBV5-1 and TRBJ1-5; D is undetermined. From germline, CDR1 is SGHRS and CDR2 YFSETQ. Trimming pared 0 bases from V and 4 bases from J, leaving 5 bases between. CDR3 size: 13 residues. CDR3: CASSLAPNQPQHF. CDR3 DNA: TGCGCCAGCAGCTTGGCCCCAAATCAGCCCCAGCATTTT.

A single count supports this clone. CDR3 sequence reads: CASKARDSSYEQYF. DNA of the CDR3: TGTGCCAGTAAAGCCCGGGACTCATCCTACGAGCAGTACTTC. The chain has TRBV19 and TRBJ2-7; a weak D match, TRBD2 (6 bases). The CDR3 has 14 residues. Trimming removed 7 bases from V and 1 base from J, with 14 bases in between. The germline V gene encodes CDR1 LNHDA and CDR2 SQIVND (reference sequence). Based on the CDR3 plus reference TRBV19 and TRBJ2-7, the full variable domain is DGGITQSPKYLFRKEGQNVTLSCEQNLNHDAMYWYRQDPGQGLRLIYYSQIVNDFQKGDIAEGYSVSREKKESFPLTVTSAQKNPTAFYLCASKARDSSYEQYFGPGTRLTVT.

V usage is TRBV6-6 and J usage is TRBJ2-5; D gene unclear. Between the trimmed V and J ends, which lost 6 bases and 4 bases, there was a span of 9 bases. The CDR3 spans 12 residues. From germline, CDR1 is MNHNY and CDR2 SVGAGI (reference sequence). The CDR3 reads CASRWGGETQYF. DNA for the CDR3: TGTGCCAGCAGATGGGGTGGAGAGACCCAGTACTTC.

The gene calls are TRBV7-8 and TRBJ2-1; 13 bases match TRBD2. The CDR3 has 16 amino acids. V lost 3 bases and J lost 2; bases outside the gene matches: 1. Looked up from germline, CDR1 is SGHVS and CDR2 is FQNEAQ. DNA of the CDR3: TGTGCCAGCAGCTTGGGGACTAGCGGGGCCTACAATGAGCAGTTCTTC. Its translation: CASSLGTSGAYNEQFF.

The chain employs TRBV9 and TRBJ1-5; TRBD1 is a possible D gene (5 bases). V was trimmed by 0 bases and J by 8 bases, leaving 12 bases between them. The germline V gene has CDR1 SGDLS and CDR2 YYNGEE. The length of the CDR3 is 14 residues. In DNA, the CDR3 is TGTGCCAGCAGCGTAGGGGCAGGAGGGGAGCCCCAGCATTTT. It yields the protein CASSVGAGGEPQHF.

This chain connects TRBV7-2 to TRBJ2-3; D perhaps matches TRBD2 (7 bases). Deletions cut 6 bases from V and 5 bases from J, with 18 bases between. The CDR3 is made up of 15 amino acids. Germline values: CDR1 SGHTA, CDR2 FQGNSA. CDR3 in DNA: TGTGCCAGCAGGATTACGGGGGGCCAAGGAGATACGCAGTATTTT. This translates into CASRITGGQGDTQYF.

J is TRBJ2-1 and V is TRBV4-2; no reliable D call. The V end was cut by 0 bases, the J end by 9 bases, with 9 bases between. This CDR3 is 13 amino acids long. Per the germline V gene, CDR1 is LGHNA and CDR2 is YNFKEQ. In nucleotides, the CDR3 is TGTGCCAGCAGCCAAGAAATCGGAGCTGAGCAGTTCTTC. Its protein product is CASSQEIGAEQFF.

V and J are TRBV27 and TRBJ1-6, with TRBD1 as a possible D gene (6 bases). This CDR3 region has 13 residues. Germline V gene lookup returns CDR1 MNHEY and CDR2 SMNVEV (reference sequence). The V gene lost 7 bases and the J gene lost 11 bases, with 15 bases spanning the gap. Here the CDR3 reads CASKNRDWTPLHF. The CDR3 bases are TGTGCCAGCAAAAACAGGGATTGGACACCCCTCCACTTT.

For this clone: Within the sample, other DNA sequences also encode this same CDR3. The chain uses TRBV7-2 and TRBJ2-7; 8 bases are a match to TRBD1. The CDR3 covers 15 residues. The J segment lost 4 bases and the V segment lost 0 bases, leaving 5 bases of the junction unmatched. Germline CDR1 SGHTA, CDR2 FQGNSA. The CDR3 nucleotides are TGTGCCAGCAGCTTAGCGGGGCAGGGGGCATACGAGCAGTACTTC. It is translated as CASSLAGQGAYEQYF.

The CDR3 loop reads CASSIGVRGRNEQFF. As DNA, the CDR3 is TGTGCCAGTAGTATAGGAGTGAGGGGTAGGAATGAGCAGTTCTTC. The V and J genes are TRBV19 and TRBJ2-1; D tentatively reads TRBD1 or TRBD2 (5 bases each). Deletions cut 1 base from V and 7 bases from J, with 14 bases between. This CDR3 spans 15 amino acids. CDR1 LNHDA and CDR2 SQIVND come from the germline V gene (reference sequence).

This chain connects TRBV28 to TRBJ2-3; D not resolved. Trimming removed 2 bases at V and 5 bases at J, with 5 bases between. The CDR3 sequence is 12 residues long. Germline V gene data show CDR1 as MDHEN and CDR2 as SYDVKM. In DNA form, the CDR3 reads TGTGCCAGCAGTTTACAATTAGATACGCAGTATTTT. This encodes CASSLQLDTQYF.

V gene TRBV28 combines with J gene TRBJ2-3, with D unclear. V dropped 5 bases and J dropped 0 bases, with 12 bases sitting between them. In germline, CDR1 is MDHEN, CDR2 SYDVKM. The CDR3 is made up of 15 amino acids. CDR3 residues: CASSTAQASTDTQYF. CDR3 sequence (DNA): TGTGCCAGCAGTACAGCGCAAGCTAGCACAGATACGCAGTATTTT.

This clone has only a few counts. The V gene is TRBV27, the J gene TRBJ1-2; 10 bases map to TRBD1. There are 15 residues in the CDR3. J lost 4 bases, V lost 0 bases, and 2 bases had no gene match. Germline loops: CDR1 MNHEY, CDR2 SMNVEV (reference sequence). The DNA of the CDR3 is TGTGCCAGCAGTTTATCGGGGACAGGGGCCTATGGCTACACCTTC. Protein: CASSLSGTGAYGYTF.

V usage is TRBV11-2 and J usage is TRBJ2-1; 13 bases line up with TRBD2. The J segment lost 6 bases and the V segment lost 0 bases, leaving 2 bases of the junction unmatched. The CDR3 consists of 16 residues. Looked up from germline, CDR1 is SGHAT and CDR2 is FQNNGV. Here the CDR3 DNA reads TGTGCCAGCAGCTTAGATCGACTAGCGGGAGGCAATGAGCAGTTCTTC. Translating it yields CASSLDRLAGGNEQFF.

This clone was observed a few times. The V gene is TRBV7-7, the J gene TRBJ2-7; 11 nucleotides agree with TRBD1. The V segment lost 5 bases and the J segment 5 bases; nucleotides outside the gene matches: 8. The length of the CDR3 is 15 residues. In germline, CDR1 is SSHAT, CDR2 FNYEAQ (reference sequence). The CDR3 here is CASSAGTGGLNEQYF. The CDR3 DNA follows: TGTGCCAGCAGCGCCGGGACAGGGGGTCTGAACGAGCAGTACTTC.

The chain uses TRBV29-1 and TRBJ1-1, with 10 bases lining up with TRBD1. The CDR3 is 12 amino acids. Germline CDR1 SQVTM, CDR2 ANQGSEA. With V trimmed by 8 bases and J by 3 bases, 3 bases remained unmatched. This CDR3 reads CSTDRGYTEAFF. In DNA, the CDR3 is TGCAGCACGGACAGGGGGTACACTGAAGCTTTCTTT.

The chain couples TRBV19 to TRBJ2-3, with D perhaps TRBD2 (6 bases). With 3 bases removed from V and 2 bases from J, the gap between germline ends came to 9 bases. The V gene's germline CDR1 is LNHDA and CDR2 SQIVND (reference sequence). This CDR3 is 14 amino acids long. The CDR3 protein is CASSIGGDTDTQYF. CDR3 coding DNA: TGTGCCAGTAGTATCGGCGGGGACACAGATACGCAGTATTTT.

This sequence joins TRBV28 and TRBJ1-1; 7 nucleotides line up with TRBD1. This CDR3 comprises 17 residues. The germline V gene has CDR1 MDHEN and CDR2 SYDVKM. After removal of 5 bases from V and 0 bases from J, the junction contained 12 bases not matched to a gene. CDR3 in amino acids: CASSLLRSGGMNTEAFF. CDR3 in DNA: TGTGCCAGCAGTCTCCTGCGCTCAGGGGGGATGAACACTGAAGCTTTCTTT.